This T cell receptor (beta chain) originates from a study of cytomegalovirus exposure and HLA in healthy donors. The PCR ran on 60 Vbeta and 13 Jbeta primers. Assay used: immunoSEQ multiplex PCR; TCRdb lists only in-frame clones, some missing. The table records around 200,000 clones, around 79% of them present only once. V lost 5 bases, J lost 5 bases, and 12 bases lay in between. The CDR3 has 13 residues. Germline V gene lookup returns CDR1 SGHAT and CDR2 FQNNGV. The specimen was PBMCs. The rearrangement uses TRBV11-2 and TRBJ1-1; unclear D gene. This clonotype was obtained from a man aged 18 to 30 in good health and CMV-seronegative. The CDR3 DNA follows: TGTGCCAGCAGCGTCATGACTGAGACTGAAGCTTTCTTT. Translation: CASSVMTETEAFF. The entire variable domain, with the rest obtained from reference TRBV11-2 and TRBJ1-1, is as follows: EAGVAQSPRYKIIEKRQSVAFWCNPISGHATLYWYQQILGQGPKLLIQFQNNGVVDDSQLPKDRFSAERLKGVDSTLKIQPAKLEDSAVYLCASSVMTETEAFFGQGTRLTVV.